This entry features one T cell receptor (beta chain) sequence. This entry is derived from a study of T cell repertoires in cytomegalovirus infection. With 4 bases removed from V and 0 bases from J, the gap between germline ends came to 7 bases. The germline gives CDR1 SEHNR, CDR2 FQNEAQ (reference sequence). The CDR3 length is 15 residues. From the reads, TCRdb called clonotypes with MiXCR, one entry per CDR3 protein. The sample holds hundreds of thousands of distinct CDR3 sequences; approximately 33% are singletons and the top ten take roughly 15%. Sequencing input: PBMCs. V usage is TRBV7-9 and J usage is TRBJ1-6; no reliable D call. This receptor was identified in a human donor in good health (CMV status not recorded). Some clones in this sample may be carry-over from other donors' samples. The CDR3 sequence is CASSWASSYNSPLHF. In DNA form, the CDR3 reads TGTGCCAGCAGCTGGGCGAGCTCCTATAATTCACCCCTCCACTTT.